Listed here are 2 T cell receptor beta chains from one sample, sequenced in a study of blood T cell repertoires in COVID-19. Here immunoSEQ multiplex PCR was the method, and the copy in TCRdb shows in-frame clones only, minus some. This table holds about 150,000 clones, about 90% found once. Sequenced material: peripheral blood. The source is a man aged 50-60 years with acute or convalescent COVID-19.

The rearrangement links TRBV7-9 to TRBJ1-1; 8 nucleotides agree with TRBD1. This CDR3 has 14 amino acids. The V and J ends lost 5 bases and 0 bases, in that order; junction bases with no gene match: 2. Germline-derived CDR1 and CDR2 are SEHNR and FQNEAQ (reference sequence). CDR3 loop: CASSRDRMNTEAFF. CDR3 nucleotide sequence: TGTGCCAGCAGCCGGGACAGGATGAACACTGAAGCTTTCTTT. Full variable domain (outside the CDR3, taken from reference TRBV7-9 and TRBJ1-1): DTGVSQNPRHKITKRGQNVTFRCDPISEHNRLYWYRQTLGQGPEFLTYFQNEAQLEKSRLLSDRFSAERPKGSFSTLEIQRTEQGDSAMYLCASSRDRMNTEAFFGQGTRLTVV.

CDR3 DNA sequence: TGTGCCAGCAGTTATAGGACAGACTCTGGGGCCAACGTCCTGACTTTC. Protein sequence: CASSYRTDSGANVLTF. The chain is built from TRBV6-5 and TRBJ2-6, with a possible D match to TRBD1 (6 bases). The germline gives CDR1 MNHEY, CDR2 SVGAGI. With 3 bases removed from V and 0 bases from J, the gap between germline ends came to 9 bases. The CDR3 extends over 16 amino acids.